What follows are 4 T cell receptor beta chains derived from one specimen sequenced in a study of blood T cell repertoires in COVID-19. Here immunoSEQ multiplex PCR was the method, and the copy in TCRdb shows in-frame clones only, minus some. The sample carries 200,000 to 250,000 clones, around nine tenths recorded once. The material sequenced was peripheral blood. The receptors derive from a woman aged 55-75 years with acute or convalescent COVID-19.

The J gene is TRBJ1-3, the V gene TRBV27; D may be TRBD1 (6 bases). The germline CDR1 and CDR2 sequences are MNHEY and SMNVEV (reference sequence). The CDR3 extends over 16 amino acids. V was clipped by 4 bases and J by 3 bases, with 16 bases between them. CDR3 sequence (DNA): TGTGCCAGCAGTTCCCGCAGGGGAATGGGTGGAAACACCATATATTTT. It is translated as CASSSRRGMGGNTIYF.

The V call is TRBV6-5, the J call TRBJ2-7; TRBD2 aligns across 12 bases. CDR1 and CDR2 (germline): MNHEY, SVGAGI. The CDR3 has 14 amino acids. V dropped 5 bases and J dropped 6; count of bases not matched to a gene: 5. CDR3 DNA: TGTGCCAGCAGTCGGACTAGCGGGACTGTCGAGCAGTACTTC. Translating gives CASSRTSGTVEQYF.

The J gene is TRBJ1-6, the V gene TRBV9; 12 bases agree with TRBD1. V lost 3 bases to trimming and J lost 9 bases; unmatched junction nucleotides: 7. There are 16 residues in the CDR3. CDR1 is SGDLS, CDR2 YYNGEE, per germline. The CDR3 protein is CASSAEGQGALSPLHF. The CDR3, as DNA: TGTGCCAGCAGCGCCGAGGGACAGGGGGCGCTTTCACCCCTCCACTTT. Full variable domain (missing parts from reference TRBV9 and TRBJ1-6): DSGVTQTPKHLITATGQRVTLRCSPRSGDLSVYWYQQSLDQGLQFLIQYYNGEERAKGNILERFSAQQFPDLHSELNLSSLELGDSALYFCASSAEGQGALSPLHFGNGTRLTVT.

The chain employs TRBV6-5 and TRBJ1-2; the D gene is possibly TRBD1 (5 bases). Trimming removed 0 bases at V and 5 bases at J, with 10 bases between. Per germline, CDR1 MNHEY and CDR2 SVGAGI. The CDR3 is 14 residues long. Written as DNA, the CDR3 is TGTGCCAGCAGTTACTCGGGGCCGGCTTATGGCTACACCTTC. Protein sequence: CASSYSGPAYGYTF.